This section outlines one T cell receptor (beta chain) sequence together with its context. The record originates from a study of blood T cell repertoires in COVID-19. Overall study: The study drew acute and convalescent COVID-19 samples from the United States, Italy and Spain.

After removal of 4 bases from V and 1 base from J, the junction contained 8 bases not matched to a gene. Germline V gives CDR1 SEHNR, CDR2 FQNEAQ (reference sequence). The CDR3 totals 17 residues. Libraries were prepared by immunoSEQ multiplex PCR; TCRdb keeps only in-frame clonotypes and omits some of them. The sample holds roughly 120,000 clones, approximately 80% seen once. The chain carries TRBV7-9 and TRBJ1-4, with 8 nucleotides matching TRBD1. The clonotype was recovered from a human donor in a cohort sampled during active COVID-19. The sample consisted of peripheral blood. As DNA, the CDR3 is TGTGCCAGCAGCTACTACCTACAGGGGGTAACTAATGAAAAACTGTTTTTT. It specifies CASSYYLQGVTNEKLFF. Full variable domain (rest looked up from reference TRBV7-9 and TRBJ1-4): DTGVSQNPRHKITKRGQNVTFRCDPISEHNRLYWYRQTLGQGPEFLTYFQNEAQLEKSRLLSDRFSAERPKGSFSTLEIQRTEQGDSAMYLCASSYYLQGVTNEKLFFGSGTQLSVL.